These 4 T cell receptor beta chains originate from one sample sequenced in a study of T cell changes during pregnancy in multiple sclerosis (dated by TCRdb to the late 2010s). Receptors were amplified or captured by the immunoSEQ multiplex PCR assay. TCRdb carries this immuneACCESS record with in-frame sequences only. Its versions omit some clonotypes, under half of them owing to an unresolved V gene in the studies checked, with the rest unexplained. The sample profile shows tens of thousands of clones; 85% to 95% of them were found once. The leading ten clones occupy more than 0.7% of the sample. The source material was peripheral blood, sampled in the first trimester of pregnancy. The receptors derive from a female donor with multiple sclerosis, enrolled in a pregnancy study.

The gene calls are TRBV7-2 and TRBJ2-5; a weak D match, TRBD2 (6 bases). The CDR3 covers 18 residues. Germline CDR1 and CDR2: SGHTA and FQGNSA. Trimming shortened V by 4 bases and J by 1 base, and 22 bases separated the two germline ends. The CDR3 DNA is TGTGCCAGCAGCTCCCGCTCCTTAGGTTTGCGGGGCCAAGAGACCCAGTACTTC. This gives the protein CASSSRSLGLRGQETQYF. Together with reference TRBV7-2 and TRBJ2-5, the CDR3 gives the full variable domain: GAGVSQSPSNKVTEKGKDVELRCDPISGHTALYWYRQSLGQGLEFLIYFQGNSAPDKSGLPSDRFSAERTGGSVSTLTIQRTQQEDSAVYLCASSSRSLGLRGQETQYFGPGTRLLVL.

The chain couples TRBV13 to TRBJ1-1, with TRBD1 as a possible D gene (5 bases). Trimming cost V 5 bases and J 3 bases, with 16 bases left between them. This CDR3 comprises 15 residues. Germline CDR1 PRHDT, CDR2 FYEKMQ (reference sequence). CDR3 in amino acids: CASSTRTGLHTEAFF. Here the CDR3 DNA reads TGTGCCAGCAGCACCCGCACAGGATTGCACACTGAAGCTTTCTTT. Full variable domain (remainder filled in from reference TRBV13 and TRBJ1-1): AAGVIQSPRHLIKEKRETATLKCYPIPRHDTVYWYQQGPGQDPQFLISFYEKMQSDKGSIPDRFSAQQFSDYHSELNMSSLELGDSALYFCASSTRTGLHTEAFFGQGTRLTVV.

The chain combines TRBV18 with TRBJ2-1; TRBD1 aligns across 9 bases. CDR3 size: 16 residues. Germline loops: CDR1 KGHSH, CDR2 LQKENI. V lost 3 bases to trimming and J lost 10 bases; unmatched junction nucleotides: 13. DNA of the CDR3: TGTGCCAGCTCACCTGGGGGGGACAGGGACAGGAAGGAGCAGTTCTTC. It is translated as CASSPGGDRDRKEQFF.

This sequence joins TRBV7-9 and TRBJ2-3; 7 bases fit TRBD2. From germline, CDR1 is SEHNR and CDR2 FQNEAQ (reference sequence). The CDR3 contains 14 residues. V shed 10 bases, J shed 2 bases, and the junction held 9 bases outside the gene matches. The CDR3 reads CAINLGGVTDTQYF. In nucleotides, the CDR3 is TGTGCCATAAATCTGGGGGGGGTCACAGATACGCAGTATTTT.